Listed below are T cell receptor beta chains from one sample, sequenced in a study of blood T cell repertoires in COVID-19. The method was immunoSEQ multiplex PCR; TCRdb's version includes in-frame clones alone and lacks a portion of them. This sample has 150,000 to 200,000 clones, with 70% to 85% found just once. Sequencing was done on a sample of PBMCs or T cells enriched from blood (not recorded which). These receptors all stem from a man aged 50 or older who had recovered from COVID-19. Both conserved end residues are part of each CDR3. The order of the fields is D gene, J gene, clone size, V gene, CDR3 DNA, CDR3 protein. D genes are given only for firm matches. The listing skips clone size in some rows; elsewhere it reads once, few, many or a size class.

d_gene: TRBD1
j_gene: TRBJ1-2
abundance: .
v_gene: TRBV4-1
CDR3nt: TGCGCCAGCAGCCAAGAACGGCCCTTCCGGACAGGGAATTATGGCTACACCTTC
CDR3aa: CASSQERPFRTGNYGYTF

d_gene: .
j_gene: TRBJ1-1
abundance: .
v_gene: TRBV6-6
CDR3nt: TGTGCCAGCAGGTCCTCCGGTGAGAGAATCACTGAAGCTTTCTTT
CDR3aa: CASRSSGERITEAFF

d_gene: TRBD1
j_gene: TRBJ1-2
abundance: .
v_gene: TRBV25-1
CDR3nt: TGTGCCAGCAGTGCCACAGGGGGCGGCTATGGCTACACCTTC
CDR3aa: CASSATGGGYGYTF

d_gene: TRBD2
j_gene: TRBJ2-1
abundance: .
v_gene: TRBV10-2
CDR3nt: TGCGCCAGCAGTGATTGGGGGCGGGGGGATTGGAATGAGCAGTTCTTC
CDR3aa: CASSDWGRGDWNEQFF

d_gene: TRBD1
j_gene: TRBJ1-6
abundance: .
v_gene: TRBV18
CDR3nt: TGTGCCAGCTCACCTTACGTCGGGACAGGGAGGGATTCACCCCTCCACTTT
CDR3aa: CASSPYVGTGRDSPLHF

d_gene: .
j_gene: TRBJ2-3
abundance: .
v_gene: TRBV5-1
CDR3nt: TGCGCCAGCAGCTTGGATGGGAGAAGCACAGATACGCAGTATTTT
CDR3aa: CASSLDGRSTDTQYF

d_gene: .
j_gene: TRBJ1-4
abundance: .
v_gene: TRBV6-5
CDR3nt: TGTGCCAGCACAAGGGGGTTGAATGAAAAACTGTTTTTT
CDR3aa: CASTRGLNEKLFF

d_gene: TRBD1
j_gene: TRBJ1-2
abundance: few
v_gene: TRBV19
CDR3nt: TGTGCCAGTAGTATTACAGGGGCTAACTATGGCTACACCTTC
CDR3aa: CASSITGANYGYTF

d_gene: .
j_gene: TRBJ1-6
abundance: .
v_gene: TRBV28
CDR3nt: TGTGCCAGCGGGGGGGCTAATAATTCACCCCTCCACTTT
CDR3aa: CASGGANNSPLHF

d_gene: TRBD1
j_gene: TRBJ2-1
abundance: .
v_gene: TRBV24-1
CDR3nt: TGTGCCACCAGTGATCCCTCATTCAGGGACAGGGCCATTAGCTCCTACAATGAGCAGTTCTTC
CDR3aa: CATSDPSFRDRAISSYNEQFF

d_gene: TRBD2
j_gene: TRBJ2-3
abundance: .
v_gene: TRBV19
CDR3nt: TGTGCCAGTAGTAGCCCATTTAGCGGGGCATATCGCACAGATACGCAGTATTTT
CDR3aa: CASSSPFSGAYRTDTQYF

d_gene: .
j_gene: TRBJ2-2
abundance: once
v_gene: TRBV25-1
CDR3nt: TGTGCCAGCAGTGCTAGCAGCGGAGGCACCGGGGAGCTGTTTTTT
CDR3aa: CASSASSGGTGELFF